The 13 T cell receptor beta chains presented below share a single source sample, sequenced in a study of blood T cell repertoires in COVID-19. Sequencing used immunoSEQ multiplex PCR; TCRdb keeps in-frame clones, though not all of them. The table shows 110,000 or so clones, with around 90% occurring only once. Material for sequencing was peripheral blood. The receptors shown here come from a human donor in a cohort sampled during active COVID-19.

This clone has more than one count but fewer than ten. CDR3 nucleotide sequence: TGTGCCAGCAGACCCGACAGGGAGTATGGAAAACTGTTTTTT. This encodes CASRPDREYGKLFF. The chain couples TRBV27 to TRBJ1-4; 7 bases map to TRBD1. The CDR3 has 14 amino acids. Losses at the gene ends were 6 bases for V and 10 bases for J; bases not matched to a gene: 11. Germline V gene sequence: CDR1 MNHEY, CDR2 SMNVEV (reference sequence).

The sample holds a few counts of this clone. The genes are TRBV6-5 and TRBJ2-7; 9 nucleotides line up with TRBD1. The V gene end was trimmed by 4 bases and the J gene end by 2 bases; junction bases not matched to a gene: 6. The CDR3 has 15 residues. Per the germline V gene, CDR1 is MNHEY and CDR2 is SVGAGI. The chain's CDR3 is CASSSTGTGTYEQYF. In DNA, the CDR3 is TGTGCCAGCAGTTCGACAGGGACAGGGACCTACGAGCAGTACTTC.

The V call is TRBV27, the J call TRBJ2-3; D not resolved. The V end lost 5 bases, the J end lost 6 bases, and 15 bases lay between the germline ends. CDR1 and CDR2 (germline): MNHEY, SMNVEV (reference sequence). The CDR3 totals 14 residues. The CDR3 spells CASSPKNSADTQYF. CDR3 in DNA: TGTGCCAGCAGTCCGAAGAACAGTGCGGATACGCAGTATTTT.

V and J are TRBV6-5 and TRBJ1-1; D ambiguous. CDR1 and CDR2 (germline): MNHEY, SVGAGI. The CDR3 has 14 amino acids. The V gene lost 7 bases and the J gene lost 1 base, with 13 bases spanning the gap. This CDR3 reads CASTTSVRNTEAFF. The CDR3 DNA reads TGTGCCAGCACCACCTCAGTCAGGAACACTGAAGCTTTCTTT.

The CDR3 coding sequence is TGTGCCAGCAGTCCGGCAGGGCTCTCCTATAATTCACCCCTCCACTTT. Amino acids: CASSPAGLSYNSPLHF. The chain links TRBV28 to TRBJ1-6, with D perhaps matching TRBD1 (5 bases). Germline V gene lookup returns CDR1 MDHEN and CDR2 SYDVKM. V was shortened by 5 bases and J by 0 bases, with 11 bases between the two germline ends. This CDR3 has 16 amino acids.

This rearrangement joins TRBV6-5 to TRBJ2-5; D unclear. Per germline, CDR1 MNHEY and CDR2 SVGAGI. Trimming cost V 6 bases and J 0 bases, with 11 bases left between them. The CDR3 is 14 amino acids. CDR3 residues: CASSLDNYQETQYF. For the CDR3, the DNA is TGTGCCAGCAGCCTTGACAATTACCAAGAGACCCAGTACTTC.

CDR3 DNA: TGTGCCAGCAGCTTGTGGGCTAGCTTCACGTATACGCAGTATTTT. It codes for CASSLWASFTYTQYF. The chain is built from TRBV5-6 and TRBJ2-3, with D maybe TRBD2 (5 bases). Trimming stripped 1 base from V and 7 bases from J, with 16 bases between. The CDR3 has 15 residues. Germline CDR1 SGHDT, CDR2 YYEEEE.

The chain carries TRBV27 and TRBJ2-3; possible D gene TRBD1, 6 bases. The CDR3 has 17 amino acids. Germline values: CDR1 MNHEY, CDR2 SMNVEV (reference sequence). V was pared by 5 bases and J by 1 base, with 19 bases between. DNA for the CDR3: TGTGCCAGCAGTCGTCGAACGGGACAATGGGGCACAGATACGCAGTATTTT. Protein product: CASSRRTGQWGTDTQYF.

The genes are TRBV24-1 and TRBJ2-5; the match to TRBD1 covers 7 bases. The CDR3 spans 15 residues. Germline V CDR1 and CDR2: KGHDR, SFDVKD. The V gene end was trimmed by 4 bases and the J gene end by 2 bases; junction bases not matched to a gene: 6. This CDR3 reads CATSEPQGLQETQYF. CDR3 DNA: TGTGCCACCAGTGAGCCACAGGGGCTTCAAGAGACCCAGTACTTC.

The J gene is TRBJ1-1, the V gene TRBV18, with TRBD1 matching 8 bases. The V gene's germline CDR1 is KGHSH and CDR2 LQKENI. With 3 bases clipped from V and 5 bases from J, the junction kept 14 bases outside the gene matches. The CDR3 is 17 amino acids. DNA for the CDR3: TGTGCCAGCTCACCCGTAACCGGGACAGGATCGGAGACTGAAGCTTTCTTT. Translated: CASSPVTGTGSETEAFF.

The chain combines TRBV11-3 with TRBJ1-1; possible D gene TRBD1, 6 bases. This CDR3 is built from 15 residues. V gave up 1 base and J gave up 7 bases, with 16 bases separating them. Germline values: CDR1 SGHNT, CDR2 YENEEA. The CDR3 DNA follows: TGTGCCAGCAGCTTAGGAGGGGGGGTTAATGGTGAAGCTTTCTTT. Residues: CASSLGGGVNGEAFF. Supplemented by reference TRBV11-3 and TRBJ1-1, the full variable domain reads EAGVVQSPRYKIIEKKQPVAFWCNPISGHNTLYWYLQNLGQGPELLIRYENEEAVDDSQLPKDRFSAERLKGVDSTLKIQPAELGDSAVYLCASSLGGGVNGEAFFGQGTRLTVV.

The CDR3 coding sequence is TGTGCCAGCAGCGTGTTGACTGGCTCTGGAAACACCATATATTTT. It codes for CASSVLTGSGNTIYF. The chain recombines TRBV9 with TRBJ1-3; no firm D call. The V gene's germline CDR1 is SGDLS and CDR2 YYNGEE. This CDR3 has 15 residues. Deletions cut 2 bases from V and 0 bases from J, with 9 bases between.

The V call is TRBV7-2, the J call TRBJ1-2, with 7 bases matching TRBD1. Germline assignment: CDR1 SGHTA and CDR2 FQGNSA. V lost 5 bases to trimming and J lost 8 bases; unmatched junction nucleotides: 14. The CDR3 contains 15 residues. CDR3 sequence reads: CASSPESAGQAGYTF. The DNA for the CDR3 is TGTGCCAGCAGCCCCGAATCAGCTGGACAGGCCGGCTACACCTTC.